This T cell receptor beta chain was recorded in a study of blood T cell repertoires in COVID-19. Overall study context: The origin of the acute and convalescent COVID-19 samples was the United States, Italy and Spain.

Germline CDR1 is SQVTM and CDR2 is ANQGSEA. There are 13 residues in the CDR3. J was trimmed by 1 base and V by 5 bases; bases with no gene match: 3. The repertoire was sequenced with immunoSEQ multiplex PCR; TCRdb's copy has only in-frame clones and lacks some. The table has some 370,000 clones, around 83% seen once; the top ten hold 5% to 6%. Sequencing was performed on PBMCs or T cells enriched from blood (not recorded which). This TCR was recovered from a woman in her 50s who had recovered from COVID-19. This chain connects TRBV29-1 to TRBJ1-1; 8 positions agree with TRBD1. In nucleotides, the CDR3 is TGCAGCGTTCTTACAGGGGGGAACACTGAAGCTTTCTTT. Its protein product is CSVLTGGNTEAFF.